This T cell receptor beta chain was recovered during a study of blood T cell repertoires in COVID-19. TCRdb keeps only in-frame clones here, not all; method: immunoSEQ multiplex PCR. The sample records fewer than 300,000 clones, around 82% being singletons. This CDR3 has 18 amino acids. Looked up from germline, CDR1 is LNHNV and CDR2 is YYDKDF (reference sequence). The J segment lost 2 bases and the V segment lost 3 bases, leaving 10 bases of the junction unmatched. The gene calls are TRBV15 and TRBJ2-7, with 13 bases that match TRBD2. This receptor was identified in a human donor with COVID-19, enrolled during active disease. The donor label of this sample is uncertain. The material sequenced was peripheral blood. The CDR3 sequence is CATSRHKGLAGRAYEQYF. CDR3 nucleotides: TGTGCCACCAGCAGGCACAAGGGACTAGCGGGACGAGCCTACGAGCAGTACTTC.